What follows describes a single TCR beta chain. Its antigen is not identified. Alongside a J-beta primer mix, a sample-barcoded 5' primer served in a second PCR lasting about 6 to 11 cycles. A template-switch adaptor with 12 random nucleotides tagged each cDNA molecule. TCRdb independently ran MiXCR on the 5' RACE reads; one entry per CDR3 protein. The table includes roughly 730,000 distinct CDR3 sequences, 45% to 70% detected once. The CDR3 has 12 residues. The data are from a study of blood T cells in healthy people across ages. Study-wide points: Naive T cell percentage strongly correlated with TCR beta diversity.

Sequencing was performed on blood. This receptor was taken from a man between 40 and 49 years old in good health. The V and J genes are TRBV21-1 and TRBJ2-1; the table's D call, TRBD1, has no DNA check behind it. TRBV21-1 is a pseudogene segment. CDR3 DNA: TGTGCCAGCAGCAAAGAGGGGGATGAGCAGTTCTTC. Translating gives CASSKEGDEQFF.